What follows is one TCR beta chain and its context. No cognate antigen has been identified for it. Nothing much larger sits one base from this clone, and base qualities are not available. This sample was taken from a study of T cell responses to AZD1222 COVID-19 vaccine (dated by TCRdb to the early 2020s). With respect to the entire study: A total of 233 trial participants underwent TCR sequencing, of whom roughly 210 received two doses of AZD1222 and some 26 received two doses of the MenACWY control vaccine. Trial participants were enrolled into age subgroups of 18-55, 56-69 and 70-plus years, which contained around 150, 28 and 57 TCR-sequenced participants, respectively.

Taken with the paper, the label for time point translates to: about 28 days (+/-7) after the second vaccine dose. AZD1222 recipients given second doses at about 4 weeks or at about 12 weeks were pooled, since spike-specific TCR depth and breadth were not found to differ between the two schedules. The vaccinee samples were drawn from two UK trials, COV001 and COV002, one of which was a single-blind randomized controlled phase 2/3 trial testing AZD1222 (ChAdOx1 nCoV-19) in healthy adults. For TCRbeta chain sequencing, PBMC samples from trial participants were taken at day 0 and at day 28 after the second dose. Study-wide findings and limitations: Reportedly, close to half of the unique spike-specific TCRs recognized epitopes lying outside the regions that are mutated in the B.1.351 and B.1.1.7 variants. Because no day 14 peak-response samples were available, repertoires were characterized only after the peak T cell response. In the small 56-69-year group, the increase in depth fell short of significance, most likely because of low power. CD4 TCRs associated with the vaccine covered the entire spike protein, and the dominant responses were in regions 160-218 and 743-854. Participants were mostly white British and included more females than males, and it was suggested by the authors that clonal diversity may have been underestimated. Spike-specific TCR breadth and depth rose significantly after two AZD1222 doses compared with day 0 and with MenACWY recipients. Conclusions about previously exposed vaccinees are limited, since just six or seven AZD1222 recipients were seropositive for SARS-CoV-2 at baseline.

Compared with germline, V lacks 4 bases and J lacks 0 bases; bases without a gene match: 4. The CDR3, from cysteine to phenylalanine, totals 15 residues. Only the CDR3 DNA is retained, 45 bases long and in frame from the first base. Via the germline V gene, CDR1 is SGDLS and CDR2 YYNGEE. The CDR3 regions of human TCRbeta chains were analyzed by immunosequencing. From the authors' description of their analysis: Repertoire TCRs were checked for matches against a reference library of SARS-CoV-2-specific TCRs that had been generated using the MIRA antigen-specificity platform. Breadth was defined as the fraction of unique TCRs that were SARS-CoV-2-associated. Depth was defined as the fraction of total T cells that were SARS-CoV-2-associated. Using the MIRA data, every spike-specific TCR was mapped to the spike region that the TCR reacted to and assigned to either a CD4 or a CD8 class. Log10-transformed breadth and depth values were compared by one-way ANOVA with Sidak's multiple comparisons tests. TCRdb stores this immuneACCESS table with in-frame sequences only. Part of the clones is absent; in the studies checked, under half of the shortfall reflects unresolved V genes, and no reason is known for the rest. V and J calls and clone size are given by that table; D and trimming were obtained from the DNA. In all, the sample holds roughly 120,000 clones, and more than 70% of those were seen once. Less than 4% of the sample rests with the top ten.

The TCR comes from an adult who received the AZD1222 COVID-19 vaccine. The source material was peripheral blood, sampled 28 days after the second AZD1222 dose. The sequence joins TRBV9 to TRBJ2-1, and 7 bases in between align with TRBD1. CDR3 sequence: CASSLRQGSYNEQFF. The nucleotide sequence is TGTGCCAGCAGCCTTCGACAGGGCTCCTACAATGAGCAGTTCTTC.